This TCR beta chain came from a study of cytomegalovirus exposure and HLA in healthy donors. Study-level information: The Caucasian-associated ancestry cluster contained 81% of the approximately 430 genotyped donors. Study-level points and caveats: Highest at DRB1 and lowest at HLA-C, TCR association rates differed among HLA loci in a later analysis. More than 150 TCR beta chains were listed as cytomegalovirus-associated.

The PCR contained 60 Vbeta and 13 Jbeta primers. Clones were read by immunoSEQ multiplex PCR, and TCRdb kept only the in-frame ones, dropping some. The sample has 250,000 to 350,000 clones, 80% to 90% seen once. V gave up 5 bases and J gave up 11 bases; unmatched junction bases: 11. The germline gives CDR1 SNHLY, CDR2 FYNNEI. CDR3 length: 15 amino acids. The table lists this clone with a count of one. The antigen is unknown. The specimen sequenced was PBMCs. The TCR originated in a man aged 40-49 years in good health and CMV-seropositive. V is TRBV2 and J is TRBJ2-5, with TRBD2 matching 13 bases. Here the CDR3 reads CASSPTSGRTGEQYF. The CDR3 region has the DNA TGTGCCAGCAGTCCGACTAGCGGGAGGACGGGTGAGCAGTACTTC.